The entry below describes one T cell receptor (beta chain). This clone came up once. Its antigen has not been determined. No clone much larger than this one lies a single base away; base qualities are absent. TCRbeta CDR3 regions were amplified from genomic DNA using the immunoSEQ Assay, a bias-controlled multiplex PCR. Processing in the source paper ran as follows. The number of nucleated cells in each sample was estimated from the amplification of reference gene primers within the assay. To quantify the absolute abundance of each unique TCRbeta CDR3 rearrangement, sequence reads were collapsed and filtered. For each sample, productive Simpson clonality was calculated as the square root of Simpson's diversity index over productive rearrangements. TCRdb re-hosts the immuneACCESS table, in-frame sequences only. Its copies lack some clones; in the studies checked, an unresolved V gene accounts for under half of them, and the cause for the rest is not known. V, J and clone size are those of that table, while D and trimming were read from the DNA. Within this sample are fewer than 350,000 clones, with 87% of them counted one time only. The ten largest clones represent approximately 9.3% of the sample.

The source of the sample is a study of blood T cell repertoires in COVID-19 (dated by TCRdb to 2020 to 2022). The study in broad terms: Samples covering the acute and convalescent phases of COVID-19 were provided by collaborators in the United States, Italy and Spain. The prospective study material was composed of cDNA or gDNA derived from T cells, B-cell-depleted T cells, or PBMCs. Deeply sampled blood TCRbeta repertoires from subjects exposed to, actively infected with, or recovered from COVID-19 were included in the dataset. A freely available public database, intended as a resource for researchers studying the immune response to SARS-CoV-2, is where the repertoires were released. The samples were drawn from the first 160 participants of the ongoing ImmuneRACE study and from more than 1,000 subjects provided by 6 global collaborators. Nearly every sample came with metadata listing a de-identified subject ID, COVID-19 status, age in years and sex. Where available, HLA class I and class II types were obtained from metadata supplied by the sample provider rather than from assay-based typing.

Paper-wide results and their limitations: The amount of clinical and demographic metadata varied by source and participant and was provided uncurated.

The CDR3 sequence holds 16 residues, the cysteine and phenylalanine included. Only the CDR3 part of the read is kept: 48 bases, read in frame from the first base. Based on the germline V gene, the CDR1 and CDR2 sequences are KGHSH and LQKENI. Trimming accounts for 1 base at V and 8 bases at J, while the number of junction bases matched to no gene is 7. At one collaborating source in Seattle, patients were enrolled during active infection and were followed longitudinally through the course of disease. Whole blood was collected in K2EDTA tubes by collaborating institutions according to the institutions' own protocols. For TCRbeta analysis, collaborators shipped samples in one of three forms: frozen whole blood, isolated PBMCs, or DNA extracted from either of those sample types.

Sequences were obtained from peripheral blood. This sequence was found in a man under 40 with COVID-19, enrolled during active disease. The chain is encoded by TRBV18 joined to TRBJ1-6; the junction holds 8 bases that match TRBD1. The CDR3 region has the sequence CASSPLASQGDSPLHF. The DNA sequence is as follows: TGTGCCAGCTCACCACTTGCATCACAGGGGGATTCACCCCTCCACTTT. The CDR3 plus the reference TRBV18 and TRBJ1-6 genes for the other parts give the full variable domain: NAGVMQNPRHLVRRRGQEARLRCSPMKGHSHVYWYRQLPEEGLKFMVYLQKENIIDESGMPKERFSAEFPKEGPSILRIQQVVRGDSAAYFCASSPLASQGDSPLHFGNGTRLTVT.